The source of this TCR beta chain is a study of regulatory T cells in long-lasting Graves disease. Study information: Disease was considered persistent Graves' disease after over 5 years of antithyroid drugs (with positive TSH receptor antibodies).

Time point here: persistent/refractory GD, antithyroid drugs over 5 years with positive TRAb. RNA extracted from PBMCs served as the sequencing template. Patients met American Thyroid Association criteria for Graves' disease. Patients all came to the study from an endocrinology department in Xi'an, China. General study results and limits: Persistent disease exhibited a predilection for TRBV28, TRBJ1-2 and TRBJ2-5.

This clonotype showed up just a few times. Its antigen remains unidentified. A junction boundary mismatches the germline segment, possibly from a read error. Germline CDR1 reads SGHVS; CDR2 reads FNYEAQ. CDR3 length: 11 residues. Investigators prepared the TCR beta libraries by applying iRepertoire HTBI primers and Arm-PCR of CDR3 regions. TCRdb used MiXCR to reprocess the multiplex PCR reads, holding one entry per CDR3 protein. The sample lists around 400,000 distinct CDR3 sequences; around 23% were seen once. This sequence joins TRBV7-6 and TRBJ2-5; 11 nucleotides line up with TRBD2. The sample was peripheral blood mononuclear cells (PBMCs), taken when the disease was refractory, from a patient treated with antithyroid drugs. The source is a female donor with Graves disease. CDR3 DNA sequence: TGTGCCAGCAGTAGACTAGCGGGATTGGGGTTC. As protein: CASSRLAGLGF. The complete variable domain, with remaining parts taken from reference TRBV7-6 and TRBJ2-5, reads GAGVSQSPRYKVTKRGQDVALRCDPISGHVSLYWYRQALGQGPEFLTYFNYEAQQDKSGLPNDRFSAERPEGSISTLTIQRTEQRDSAMYRCASSRLAGLGFGPGTRLLVL.